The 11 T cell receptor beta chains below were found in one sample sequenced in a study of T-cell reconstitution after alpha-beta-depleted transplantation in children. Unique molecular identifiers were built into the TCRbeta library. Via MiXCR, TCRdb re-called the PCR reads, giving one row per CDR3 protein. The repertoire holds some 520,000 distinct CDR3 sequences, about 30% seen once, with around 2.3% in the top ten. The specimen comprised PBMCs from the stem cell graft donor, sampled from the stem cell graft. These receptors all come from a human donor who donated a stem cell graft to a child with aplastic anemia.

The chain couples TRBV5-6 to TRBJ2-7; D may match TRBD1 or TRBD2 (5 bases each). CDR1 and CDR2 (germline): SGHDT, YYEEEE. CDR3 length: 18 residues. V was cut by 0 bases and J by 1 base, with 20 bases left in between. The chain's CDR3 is CASSLGAGTLGRSYEQYF. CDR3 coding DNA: TGTGCCAGCAGCTTGGGAGCCGGGACGCTTGGCCGTTCCTACGAGCAGTACTTC.

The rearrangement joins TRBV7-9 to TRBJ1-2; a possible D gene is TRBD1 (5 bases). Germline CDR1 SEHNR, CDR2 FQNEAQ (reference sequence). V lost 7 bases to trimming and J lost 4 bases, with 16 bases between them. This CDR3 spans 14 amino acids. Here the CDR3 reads CASTQGEVSYGYTF. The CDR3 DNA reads TGTGCCAGCACCCAAGGGGAGGTTTCCTATGGCTACACCTTC.

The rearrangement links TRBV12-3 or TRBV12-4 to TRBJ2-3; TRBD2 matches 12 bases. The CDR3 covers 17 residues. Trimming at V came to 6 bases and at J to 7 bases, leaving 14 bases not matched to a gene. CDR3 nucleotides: TGTGCCAGCAGCCTACCACCCGGGACTAGCGGGTTCTATACGCAGTATTTT. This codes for CASSLPPGTSGFYTQYF.

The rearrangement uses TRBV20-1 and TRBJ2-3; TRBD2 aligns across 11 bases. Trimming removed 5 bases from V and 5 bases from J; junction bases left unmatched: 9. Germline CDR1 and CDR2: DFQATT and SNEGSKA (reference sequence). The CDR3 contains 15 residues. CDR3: CSAQAGTSGIDTQYF. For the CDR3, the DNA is TGCAGTGCTCAGGCCGGGACTAGCGGCATAGATACGCAGTATTTT.

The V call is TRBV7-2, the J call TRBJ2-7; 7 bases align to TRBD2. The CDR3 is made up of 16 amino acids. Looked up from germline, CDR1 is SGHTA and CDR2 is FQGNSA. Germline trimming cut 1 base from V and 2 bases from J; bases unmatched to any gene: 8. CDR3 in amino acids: CASSLGPSGRTYEQYF. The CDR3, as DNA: TGTGCCAGCAGCTTAGGGCCTAGCGGTAGGACCTACGAGCAGTACTTC.

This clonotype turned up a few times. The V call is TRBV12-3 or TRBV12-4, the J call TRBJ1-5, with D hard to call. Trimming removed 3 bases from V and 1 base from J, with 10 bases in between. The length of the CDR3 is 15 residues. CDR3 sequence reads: CASSLFPSSNQPQHF. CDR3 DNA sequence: TGTGCCAGCAGTTTGTTTCCGAGCAGCAATCAGCCCCAGCATTTT.

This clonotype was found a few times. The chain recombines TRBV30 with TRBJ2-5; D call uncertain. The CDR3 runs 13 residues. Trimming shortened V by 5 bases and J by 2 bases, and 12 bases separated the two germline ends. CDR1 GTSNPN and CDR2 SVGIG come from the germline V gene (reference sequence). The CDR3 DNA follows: TGTGCCTGGTCCTCGGCCCGACAAGAGACCCAGTACTTC. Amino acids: CAWSSARQETQYF.

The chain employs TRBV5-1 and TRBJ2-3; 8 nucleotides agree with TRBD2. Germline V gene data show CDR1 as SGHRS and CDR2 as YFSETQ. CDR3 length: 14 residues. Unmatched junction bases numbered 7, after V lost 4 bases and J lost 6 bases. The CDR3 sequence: CASSLGTSADTQYF. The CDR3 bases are TGCGCCAGCAGCCTTGGGACTAGTGCGGATACGCAGTATTTT.

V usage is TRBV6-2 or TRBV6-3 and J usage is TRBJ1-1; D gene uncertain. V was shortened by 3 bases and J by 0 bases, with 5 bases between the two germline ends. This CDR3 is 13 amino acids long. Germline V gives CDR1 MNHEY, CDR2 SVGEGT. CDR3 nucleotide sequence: TGTGCCAGCAGTTATAATCTGAACACTGAAGCTTTCTTT. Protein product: CASSYNLNTEAFF.

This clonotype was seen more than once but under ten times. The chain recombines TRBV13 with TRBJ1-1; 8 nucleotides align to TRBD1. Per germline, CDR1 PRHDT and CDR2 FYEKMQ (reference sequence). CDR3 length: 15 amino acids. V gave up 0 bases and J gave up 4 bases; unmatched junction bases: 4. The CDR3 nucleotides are TGTGCCAGCAGCTTAGGACAGGGGGTAGGCACTGAAGCTTTCTTT. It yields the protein CASSLGQGVGTEAFF.

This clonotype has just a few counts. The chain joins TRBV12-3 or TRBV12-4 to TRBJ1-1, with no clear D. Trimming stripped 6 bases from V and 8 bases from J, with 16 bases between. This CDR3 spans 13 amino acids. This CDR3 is CASRLSWTEEAFF. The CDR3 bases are TGTGCCAGCAGACTCTCATGGACGGAAGAAGCTTTCTTT.